A selection of T cell receptor beta chains follows, all from one sample in a study of shared clonotypes between healthy human individuals. This table comes from immunoSEQ multiplex PCR, and its TCRdb copy is limited to in-frame clones, with some not included. The sample holds about 660,000 clones, 74% seen once. The material sequenced was memory CD4+ T cells sorted from blood. Every receptor here comes from a woman in her 30s in good health. Each CDR3 is given with its conserved first and last residue. The order of the fields is D gene, CDR3 length, V gene, J gene, clone size, CDR3 protein, CDR3 DNA. A D gene is named only where the DNA matches it firmly. Part of the rows lack a size; the others show once, few, many or a class for expanded clones.

d_gene: -
len: 13
v_gene: TRBV7-2
j_gene: TRBJ2-5
abundance: -
CDR3aa: CASSPTNQETQYF
CDR3nt: TGTGCCAGCAGCCCCACGAATCAGGAGACCCAGTACTTC

d_gene: -
len: 17
v_gene: TRBV4-1
j_gene: TRBJ2-2
abundance: -
CDR3aa: CASSQGGFRDVTGELFF
CDR3nt: TGCGCCAGCAGCCAAGGGGGCTTTCGGGACGTCACCGGGGAGCTGTTTTTT

d_gene: TRBD2
len: 18
v_gene: TRBV4-1
j_gene: TRBJ2-1
abundance: -
CDR3aa: CASSKTEAGDGVYNEQFF
CDR3nt: TGCGCCAGCAGCAAGACGGAGGCGGGAGATGGGGTATACAATGAGCAGTTCTTC

d_gene: TRBD1
len: 14
v_gene: TRBV5-1
j_gene: TRBJ1-5
abundance: -
CDR3aa: CASSPGTGNQPQHF
CDR3nt: TGCGCCAGCAGCCCCGGGACAGGGAATCAGCCCCAGCATTTT

d_gene: -
len: 16
v_gene: TRBV5-1
j_gene: TRBJ2-3
abundance: -
CDR3aa: CASSLDSGSSTDTQYF
CDR3nt: TGCGCCAGCAGCTTGGACAGCGGATCTAGCACAGATACGCAGTATTTT

d_gene: -
len: 15
v_gene: TRBV4-2
j_gene: TRBJ1-3
abundance: -
CDR3aa: CASSQDRDFGNTIYF
CDR3nt: TGTGCCAGCAGCCAAGATCGGGACTTTGGAAACACCATATATTTT

d_gene: -
len: 15
v_gene: TRBV28
j_gene: TRBJ1-2
abundance: once
CDR3aa: CASTHRGRQSYGYTF
CDR3nt: TGTGCCAGCACCCACCGGGGACGCCAGTCCTATGGCTACACCTTC

d_gene: TRBD1
len: 14
v_gene: TRBV5-1
j_gene: TRBJ2-1
abundance: -
CDR3aa: CASSSGGSYNEQFF
CDR3nt: TGCGCCAGCAGTTCAGGGGGCTCCTACAATGAGCAGTTCTTC

d_gene: -
len: 13
v_gene: TRBV19
j_gene: TRBJ1-1
abundance: -
CDR3aa: CASSIGRNTEAFF
CDR3nt: TGTGCCAGTAGTATCGGGCGGAACACTGAAGCTTTCTTT

d_gene: -
len: 15
v_gene: TRBV10-3
j_gene: TRBJ1-1
abundance: -
CDR3aa: CAISEDGGTNTEAFF
CDR3nt: TGTGCCATCAGTGAGGACGGGGGTACGAACACTGAAGCTTTCTTT

d_gene: -
len: 11
v_gene: TRBV5-1
j_gene: TRBJ2-7
abundance: -
CDR3aa: CASSLNYEQYF
CDR3nt: TGCGCCAGCAGCTTGAACTACGAGCAGTACTTC

d_gene: TRBD1
len: 15
v_gene: TRBV28
j_gene: TRBJ1-2
abundance: -
CDR3aa: CASSSGPTGVRGYTF
CDR3nt: TGTGCCAGCAGTTCGGGGCCAACAGGGGTACGTGGCTACACCTTC

d_gene: TRBD1
len: 15
v_gene: TRBV6-5
j_gene: TRBJ1-4
abundance: -
CDR3aa: CASTTTWTGVEKLFF
CDR3nt: TGTGCCAGCACGACCACATGGACAGGGGTTGAAAAACTGTTTTTT

d_gene: -
len: 12
v_gene: TRBV30
j_gene: TRBJ2-3
abundance: few
CDR3aa: CAWTASTDTQYF
CDR3nt: TGTGCCTGGACGGCTAGCACAGATACGCAGTATTTT

d_gene: -
len: 17
v_gene: TRBV27
j_gene: TRBJ1-5
abundance: -
CDR3aa: CASSRRTEGYSNQPQHF
CDR3nt: TGTGCCAGCAGTAGACGGACAGAGGGATATAGCAATCAGCCCCAGCATTTT

d_gene: TRBD1
len: 15
v_gene: TRBV28
j_gene: TRBJ1-5
abundance: -
CDR3aa: CASSTNTGVNQPQHF
CDR3nt: TGTGCCAGCAGTACCAATACAGGGGTAAATCAGCCCCAGCATTTT

d_gene: -
len: 15
v_gene: TRBV28
j_gene: TRBJ2-7
abundance: -
CDR3aa: CASSSYSYFSYEQYF
CDR3nt: TGTGCCAGCAGTTCATACAGTTATTTCTCCTACGAGCAGTACTTC

d_gene: -
len: 14
v_gene: TRBV19
j_gene: TRBJ2-1
abundance: -
CDR3aa: CASSKGSQYNEQFF
CDR3nt: TGTGCCAGTAGTAAGGGATCCCAGTACAATGAGCAGTTCTTC

d_gene: -
len: 15
v_gene: TRBV6-6
j_gene: TRBJ2-5
abundance: -
CDR3aa: CASSTQGWQAETQYF
CDR3nt: TGTGCCAGCAGTACGCAGGGGTGGCAGGCAGAGACCCAGTACTTC

d_gene: -
len: 15
v_gene: TRBV6-1
j_gene: TRBJ2-3
abundance: -
CDR3aa: CASSLQKGSTDTQYF
CDR3nt: TGTGCCAGCAGCCTACAGAAAGGTAGCACAGATACGCAGTATTTT

d_gene: -
len: 15
v_gene: TRBV19
j_gene: TRBJ2-7
abundance: -
CDR3aa: CASSLREFLSYEQYF
CDR3nt: TGTGCCAGTAGTCTTAGGGAGTTTCTGTCCTACGAGCAGTACTTC